Shown below are 21 T cell receptor beta chains from a single sample sequenced in a study of blood T cell repertoires in COVID-19. Repertoires were generated with immunoSEQ multiplex PCR, while TCRdb's copy carries only in-frame clones and drops some. The table includes about 89,000 clones, approximately 80% detected once. Sequenced material: peripheral blood. The receptors originated from a man between 65 and 85 years old with acute or convalescent COVID-19.

The V gene is TRBV11-3, the J gene TRBJ2-1; D gene ambiguous. The CDR3 totals 15 residues. Deletions cut 0 bases from V and 0 bases from J, with 6 bases between. Germline loops: CDR1 SGHNT, CDR2 YENEEA. The CDR3 region is CASSLDLSSYNEQFF. The CDR3 DNA follows: TGTGCCAGCAGCTTAGATCTGAGCTCCTACAATGAGCAGTTCTTC.

The genes are TRBV7-9 and TRBJ2-5; tentative D call: TRBD1 (6 bases). V lost 1 base and J 5 bases, leaving 23 bases between the germline ends. The CDR3 is 18 residues long. Looked up from germline, CDR1 is SEHNR and CDR2 is FQNEAQ (reference sequence). CDR3 in amino acids: CASSLGWGQDPGRETQYF. CDR3 sequence (DNA): TGTGCCAGCAGCTTAGGGTGGGGGCAGGACCCCGGTAGGGAGACCCAGTACTTC.

This chain links TRBV6-2 or TRBV6-3 with TRBJ2-7, with 7 bases aligning to TRBD1. The ends lost 5 bases at V and 3 bases at J; junction bases unmatched: 13. CDR1 and CDR2 (germline): MNHEY, SVGEGT. CDR3 length: 16 amino acids. The CDR3 reads CASSGGNRDRLYEQYF. CDR3 sequence (DNA): TGTGCCAGCAGTGGTGGGAACCGGGACAGACTCTACGAGCAGTACTTC.

The chain has TRBV7-6 and TRBJ1-5; no definite D call. Germline values: CDR1 SGHVS, CDR2 FNYEAQ. V lost 1 base, J lost 0 bases, and 4 bases lay in between. The CDR3 is 14 amino acids. Here the CDR3 DNA reads TGTGCCAGCAGCTTAGGTCTTAGCAATCAGCCCCAGCATTTT. Its translation is CASSLGLSNQPQHF.

This clone was counted between two and nine times. This chain connects TRBV7-2 to TRBJ2-1, with 7 bases identical to TRBD2. This CDR3 region has 18 residues. V lost 0 bases to trimming and J lost 0 bases; unmatched junction nucleotides: 8. The germline CDR1 and CDR2 sequences are SGHTA and FQGNSA. The CDR3 loop is CASSLAQTSVLSYNEQFF. DNA of the CDR3: TGTGCCAGCAGCTTAGCGCAAACTAGCGTTCTCTCCTACAATGAGCAGTTCTTC. Full variable domain (rest looked up from reference TRBV7-2 and TRBJ2-1): GAGVSQSPSNKVTEKGKDVELRCDPISGHTALYWYRQSLGQGLEFLIYFQGNSAPDKSGLPSDRFSAERTGGSVSTLTIQRTQQEDSAVYLCASSLAQTSVLSYNEQFFGPGTRLTVL.

The chain uses TRBV19 and TRBJ1-6; D is undetermined. V dropped 6 bases and J dropped 10 bases, with 22 bases sitting between them. Germline CDR1 LNHDA, CDR2 SQIVND (reference sequence). The CDR3 length is 16 residues. The CDR3 region is CASSADGGQIPSPLHF. DNA of the CDR3: TGTGCCAGTAGCGCCGACGGCGGTCAGATTCCCTCACCCCTCCACTTT.

In this sample, this clone turned up once. The genes are TRBV6-4 and TRBJ2-2; the D gene is possibly TRBD1 (6 bases). This CDR3 has 15 amino acids. Trimming took 0 bases from V and 3 from J, leaving 8 bases between them. CDR1 and CDR2 (germline): MRHNA, SNTAGT. The chain's CDR3 is CASSDSQGHTGELFF. The CDR3 coding sequence is TGTGCCAGCAGTGACTCCCAGGGGCACACCGGGGAGCTGTTTTTT.

The rearrangement joins TRBV6-5 to TRBJ2-7, with D possibly matching TRBD1 (6 bases). The ends were cut back, 0 bases at V and 2 bases at J, with 14 bases in the middle. The CDR3 runs to 16 residues. CDR1 is MNHEY and CDR2 is SVGAGI in the germline V gene. The CDR3 loop is CASSYSGRGDAYEQYF. The CDR3 DNA is TGTGCCAGCAGTTACTCGGGCAGGGGCGACGCCTACGAGCAGTACTTC.

This clone came up once. J is TRBJ1-3 and V is TRBV18; the D is unclear. This CDR3 spans 15 amino acids. Germline assignment: CDR1 KGHSH and CDR2 LQKENI. The ends were cut back, 0 bases at V and 1 base at J, with 7 bases in the middle. DNA for the CDR3: TGTGCCAGCTCACCACCTCCCAGATCTGGAAACACCATATATTTT. This sequence encodes CASSPPPRSGNTIYF.

This clone was detected a few times. The rearrangement joins TRBV2 to TRBJ2-2, with TRBD1 as a possible D gene (6 bases). Germline V gives CDR1 SNHLY, CDR2 FYNNEI. This CDR3 is 14 amino acids long. The V gene lost 6 bases and the J gene lost 5 bases, with 13 bases spanning the gap. The CDR3 protein is CASSYRETTGELFF. The CDR3 DNA reads TGTGCCAGCAGCTACAGGGAGACGACCGGGGAGCTGTTTTTT.

The chain carries TRBV9 and TRBJ1-2; 7 positions match TRBD1. J lost 8 bases, V lost 7 bases, and 11 bases had no gene match. Germline CDR1 and CDR2: SGDLS and YYNGEE. The CDR3 sequence is 13 residues long. CDR3 bases: TGTGCCAGCGTCGGAACAGGGGAAGGGGGCTACACCTTC. Amino acids: CASVGTGEGGYTF.

In DNA form, the CDR3 reads TGCAGCGTTGAAGACAGCTACGAGCAGTACTTC. Protein product: CSVEDSYEQYF. This sequence joins TRBV29-1 and TRBJ2-7; D call uncertain. CDR3 length: 11 amino acids. V was cut by 0 bases and J by 3 bases, with 3 bases left in between. Germline V gene sequence: CDR1 SQVTM, CDR2 ANQGSEA.

The chain has TRBV6-6 and TRBJ2-7; 8 bases agree with TRBD1. Per germline, CDR1 MNHNY and CDR2 SVGAGI (reference sequence). After removal of 0 bases from V and 2 bases from J, the junction contained 3 bases not matched to a gene. This CDR3 comprises 15 residues. CDR3 protein: CASSYSDRGTYEQYF. The DNA for the CDR3 is TGTGCCAGCAGTTACTCAGACAGGGGTACCTACGAGCAGTACTTC.

This chain links TRBV19 with TRBJ1-2; 7 positions agree with TRBD1. This CDR3 contains 15 residues. Trimming removed 1 base from V and 4 bases from J; junction bases left unmatched: 6. Looked up from germline, CDR1 is LNHDA and CDR2 is SQIVND (reference sequence). Here the CDR3 reads CASSIVKTGLYGYTF. The CDR3 nucleotides read TGTGCCAGTAGTATAGTCAAGACAGGGCTCTATGGCTACACCTTC.

In this sample, this clone turned up a few times. This chain links TRBV29-1 with TRBJ1-2; D is undetermined. CDR1 is SQVTM and CDR2 is ANQGSEA in the germline V gene. The CDR3 contains 13 residues. Trimming cost V 6 bases and J 5 bases, with 16 bases left between them. The CDR3 region is CSVEDLGLYGYTF. The DNA for the CDR3 is TGCAGCGTGGAGGATCTCGGTTTATATGGCTACACCTTC.

The genes are TRBV7-9 and TRBJ2-5; 9 bases match TRBD1. The V and J ends lost 5 bases and 5 bases, in that order; junction bases with no gene match: 6. Per the germline V gene, CDR1 is SEHNR and CDR2 is FQNEAQ (reference sequence). The CDR3 has 14 residues. Written as DNA, the CDR3 is TGTGCCAGCAGCGTAACAGGGGGCAGGGAGACCCAGTACTTC. This codes for CASSVTGGRETQYF. The whole variable domain, remainder taken from reference TRBV7-9 and TRBJ2-5, is DTGVSQNPRHKITKRGQNVTFRCDPISEHNRLYWYRQTLGQGPEFLTYFQNEAQLEKSRLLSDRFSAERPKGSFSTLEIQRTEQGDSAMYLCASSVTGGRETQYFGPGTRLLVL.

The gene calls are TRBV9 and TRBJ1-1; 8 bases are shared with TRBD1. Germline CDR1 and CDR2: SGDLS and YYNGEE. The junction had 9 bases not matched to a gene; V was cut back by 4 bases and J by 1 base. CDR3 length equals 16 residues. The DNA of the CDR3 is TGTGCCAGCAGCCTATCAGGGGGCGCGGGGAACACTGAAGCTTTCTTT. This translates into CASSLSGGAGNTEAFF.

This clone was picked up one time. The chain couples TRBV12-3 or TRBV12-4 to TRBJ2-3; D gene unclear. V was shortened by 3 bases and J by 6 bases, with 4 bases between the two germline ends. CDR3 size: 11 residues. The CDR3 DNA reads TGTGCCAGCAGTTTGCGGGATACGCAGTATTTT. It codes for CASSLRDTQYF.

The J gene is TRBJ1-2, the V gene TRBV25-1; 8 positions match TRBD1. V was pared by 6 bases and J by 2 bases, with 5 bases of the junction left unmatched. This CDR3 contains 14 residues. Germline CDR1 reads MGHDK; CDR2 reads SYGVNS. The CDR3 coding sequence is TGTGCCAGCAGCCAGGGGGCTGCCAACTATGGCTACACCTTC. Its translation: CASSQGAANYGYTF.

The chain recombines TRBV4-1 with TRBJ1-1, with D possibly being TRBD1 (6 bases). The CDR3 runs to 16 residues. V was clipped by 4 bases and J by 1 base, with 16 bases between them. The germline CDR1 and CDR2 sequences are MGHRA and YSYEKL. CDR3 in amino acids: CASSLRDTMTNTEAFF. The CDR3 DNA is TGCGCCAGCAGCCTGAGGGACACTATGACGAACACTGAAGCTTTCTTT.

Regarding this clone: Additional DNA sequences in this sample encode the identical CDR3. The chain has TRBV6-5 and TRBJ1-1; 10 nucleotides align to TRBD1. With V trimmed by 2 bases and J by 3 bases, 3 bases remained unmatched. Germline V lookup: CDR1 MNHEY, CDR2 SVGAGI. The CDR3 totals 15 residues. The CDR3 region is CASSYGDRGDTEAFF. The CDR3 DNA follows: TGTGCCAGCAGTTACGGGGACAGGGGTGACACTGAAGCTTTCTTT.